Below are 8 T cell receptor beta chains sequenced from a single sample in a study of T cells in Graves' hyperthyroidism and ophthalmopathy. Regions amplified from RNA transcripts were the TCR beta CDR3 regions. HTBI primers were used for first-round RT-PCR of the TCR CDR3. One entry per CDR3 protein, called by TCRdb with MiXCR from the multiplex PCR reads. The sample records 540,000 or so distinct CDR3 sequences, approximately 15% being singletons. The sample taken for sequencing was blood. Source of these receptors: a woman aged 30 to 39 with Graves' hyperthyroidism.

At least ten counts were recorded for this clonotype. The chain is built from TRBV11-2 and TRBJ2-3; D gene uncertain. The germline gives CDR1 SGHAT, CDR2 FQNNGV. The CDR3 loop spans 12 amino acids. V was shortened by 6 bases and J by 5 bases, with 9 bases between the two germline ends. The CDR3 nucleotides read TGTGCCAGCAGAAAACTGGGAGATACGCAGTATTTT. This gives the protein CASRKLGDTQYF. Full variable domain (outside the CDR3, taken from reference TRBV11-2 and TRBJ2-3): EAGVAQSPRYKIIEKRQSVAFWCNPISGHATLYWYQQILGQGPKLLIQFQNNGVVDDSQLPKDRFSAERLKGVDSTLKIQPAKLEDSAVYLCASRKLGDTQYFGPGTRLTVL.

At least ten counts were recorded for this clonotype. This sequence joins TRBV13 and TRBJ2-1; 7 positions match TRBD2. The CDR3 loop spans 15 amino acids. Germline-derived CDR1 and CDR2 are PRHDT and FYEKMQ (reference sequence). The V segment lost 0 bases and the J segment 5 bases; nucleotides outside the gene matches: 4. The CDR3 is CASSLGLADDNEQFF. The CDR3 DNA is TGTGCCAGCAGCTTAGGGCTAGCGGACGACAATGAGCAGTTCTTC.

At least ten counts were recorded for this clonotype. The chain recombines TRBV2 with TRBJ2-3; tentatively, D is TRBD2 (6 bases). The ends were cut back, 5 bases at V and 1 base at J, with 13 bases in the middle. CDR3 size: 15 residues. Germline V lookup: CDR1 SNHLY, CDR2 FYNNEI. CDR3: CASSPPWEGTDTQYF. The CDR3 bases are TGTGCCAGCAGTCCTCCTTGGGAGGGCACAGATACGCAGTATTTT.

In this sample, this clonotype turned up many times. The chain couples TRBV19 to TRBJ1-2; D gene uncertain. Germline V gene lookup returns CDR1 LNHDA and CDR2 SQIVND (reference sequence). The length of the CDR3 is 15 residues. Trimming took 1 base from V and 4 from J, leaving 13 bases between them. As DNA, the CDR3 is TGTGCCAGTAGTATAGTCTGGAGGGAGAGCTATGGCTACACCTTC. This gives the protein CASSIVWRESYGYTF. The whole variable domain, filled in from reference TRBV19 and TRBJ1-2, reads DGGITQSPKYLFRKEGQNVTLSCEQNLNHDAMYWYRQDPGQGLRLIYYSQIVNDFQKGDIAEGYSVSREKKESFPLTVTSAQKNPTAFYLCASSIVWRESYGYTFGSGTRLTVV.

This clonotype was seen ten or more times. This chain uses TRBV6-5 with TRBJ2-7, with 8 nucleotides matching TRBD1. CDR1 is MNHEY, CDR2 SVGAGI, per germline. V dropped 0 bases and J dropped 3; count of bases not matched to a gene: 10. This CDR3 is 17 amino acids long. CDR3 DNA sequence: TGTGCCAGCAGTTACTCAAGCCCGGGACAGGCTTACTACGAGCAGTACTTC. Translating gives CASSYSSPGQAYYEQYF.

The J gene is TRBJ2-7, the V gene TRBV13; TRBD1 matches 8 bases. The junction had 5 bases not matched to a gene; V was cut back by 5 bases and J by 5 bases. There are 13 residues in the CDR3. The germline gives CDR1 PRHDT, CDR2 FYEKMQ (reference sequence). The CDR3 spells CASSPGGLNEQYF. In DNA form, the CDR3 reads TGTGCCAGCAGCCCAGGGGGCTTGAACGAGCAGTACTTC.

This sequence joins TRBV6-5 and TRBJ1-2; possible D gene TRBD1, 5 bases. CDR1 and CDR2 from the germline V gene are MNHEY and SVGAGI. Trimming shortened V by 0 bases and J by 4 bases, and 12 bases separated the two germline ends. The CDR3 totals 15 residues. DNA of the CDR3: TGTGCCAGCAGTTACTCGCGTGCGGGGGGCTATGGCTACACCTTC. Its translation is CASSYSRAGGYGYTF.

Many counts were recorded for this clonotype. This sequence joins TRBV7-3 and TRBJ2-1, with 12 bases matching TRBD2. J was trimmed by 4 bases and V by 4 bases; bases with no gene match: 14. The CDR3 is 19 residues long. The germline V gene encodes CDR1 SGHTA and CDR2 FQGTGA. CDR3 in amino acids: CASSSAANGLAGIYNEQFF. The CDR3, as DNA: TGTGCCAGCAGCTCAGCAGCTAATGGACTAGCGGGGATTTACAATGAGCAGTTCTTC.